The rows below give T cell receptor beta chains drawn from one sample of a study of cytomegalovirus exposure and HLA in healthy donors. This table comes from immunoSEQ multiplex PCR, and its TCRdb copy is limited to in-frame clones, with some not included. The repertoire holds some 110,000 clones, more than 75% seen once, with roughly 3.5% in the top ten. The sample comprised PBMCs. Receptor source: a man aged 40-50 years in good health and CMV-seronegative. Each CDR3 is given with its conserved first and last residue. The order of the fields is clone size, J gene, D gene, V gene, CDR3 protein, CDR3 DNA. A D gene is named only where the DNA matches it firmly. Part of the rows lack a size; the others show once, few, many or a class for expanded clones.

size: NA; J: TRBJ2-6; D: NA; V: TRBV7-3; CDR3: CASSLAGSGNVLTF; DNA: TGTGCCAGCAGCTTAGCGGGGTCGGGCAACGTCCTGACTTTC
size: NA; J: TRBJ2-7; D: TRBD1; V: TRBV12-5; CDR3: CASGPGTGGHEQYF; DNA: TGTGCTAGTGGCCCCGGGACAGGGGGCCACGAGCAGTACTTC
size: few; J: TRBJ2-1; D: NA; V: TRBV7-2; CDR3: CASSNRFDEQFF; DNA: TGTGCCAGCAGCAACAGGTTCGATGAGCAGTTCTTC
size: NA; J: TRBJ1-1; D: TRBD1; V: TRBV28; CDR3: CASNPWTGGTPREAFF; DNA: TGTGCCAGTAATCCCTGGACAGGGGGTACGCCGCGTGAAGCTTTCTTT
size: NA; J: TRBJ1-6; D: NA; V: TRBV27; CDR3: CASGEFRAPLHF; DNA: TGTGCCAGCGGTGAATTCCGCGCACCCCTCCACTTT
size: NA; J: TRBJ2-5; D: TRBD2; V: TRBV27; CDR3: CARPERGGRMGQETQYF; DNA: TGTGCCAGGCCCGAGCGGGGGGGCCGCATGGGCCAAGAGACCCAGTACTTC
size: NA; J: TRBJ1-2; D: NA; V: TRBV29-1; CDR3: CSAAANYGYTF; DNA: TGCAGCGCTGCAGCTAACTATGGCTACACCTTC
size: NA; J: TRBJ2-1; D: NA; V: TRBV21-1; CDR3: CASSSWTDSFRQFF; DNA: TGTGCCAGCAGCTCATGGACAGATAGCTTCAGGCAGTTCTTC
size: NA; J: TRBJ2-7; D: NA; V: TRBV18; CDR3: CASSPLSGNYEQYF; DNA: TGTGCCAGCTCACCTCTCTCAGGGAACTACGAGCAGTACTTC
size: few; J: TRBJ2-7; D: NA; V: TRBV7-8; CDR3: CASSFNIPTGLGAAYEQYF; DNA: TGTGCCAGCAGCTTCAACATCCCCACAGGGTTAGGGGCGGCCTACGAGCAGTACTTC
size: NA; J: TRBJ1-3; D: NA; V: TRBV21-1; CDR3: CASSCYVPLVNRTIRNTIYF; DNA: TGTGCCAGCAGCTGTTACGTGCCCCTAGTGAATAGGACAATAAGGAACACCATATATTTT
size: NA; J: TRBJ2-7; D: NA; V: TRBV27; CDR3: CASSPLLGQNHEQYF; DNA: TGTGCCAGCAGTCCCCTGCTAGGACAGAACCACGAGCAGTACTTC
size: NA; J: TRBJ1-3; D: NA; V: TRBV7-2; CDR3: CASGSDYSGNTIYF; DNA: TGTGCCAGCGGCTCAGACTACTCTGGAAACACCATATATTTT
size: few; J: TRBJ2-4; D: TRBD1; V: TRBV27; CDR3: CASSSTGGTGGSQYF; DNA: TGTGCCAGCAGTTCAACCGGGGGGACAGGGGGTAGTCAGTACTTC
size: NA; J: TRBJ1-4; D: TRBD1; V: TRBV4-3; CDR3: CASSQTPGTGTGNEKLFF; DNA: TGCGCCAGCAGCCAAACTCCGGGGACCGGGACAGGGAATGAAAAACTGTTTTTT
size: NA; J: TRBJ1-6; D: NA; V: TRBV27; CDR3: CASSVTYNSPLHF; DNA: TGTGCCAGCAGTGTCACCTATAATTCACCCCTCCACTTT
size: NA; J: TRBJ1-5; D: NA; V: TRBV9; CDR3: CASSVSWARGGYWQPQHF; DNA: TGTGCCAGCAGCGTAAGTTGGGCGCGAGGGGGTTATTGGCAGCCCCAGCATTTT
size: NA; J: TRBJ2-7; D: NA; V: TRBV9; CDR3: CASSVETGLYEQYF; DNA: TGTGCCAGCAGCGTTGAGACAGGACTCTACGAGCAGTACTTC
size: NA; J: TRBJ1-6; D: NA; V: TRBV28; CDR3: CASSLRGADNSPLHF; DNA: TGTGCCAGCAGTCTCCGGGGGGCAGATAATTCACCCCTCCACTTT
size: NA; J: TRBJ1-2; D: NA; V: TRBV27; CDR3: CASSPTDNYGYTF; DNA: TGTGCCAGCAGCCCCACAGATAACTATGGCTACACCTTC
size: NA; J: TRBJ2-2; D: NA; V: TRBV19; CDR3: CASSIVVKATGELFF; DNA: TGTGCCAGTAGTATAGTGGTAAAAGCAACCGGGGAGCTGTTTTTT
size: NA; J: TRBJ2-1; D: TRBD1; V: TRBV19; CDR3: CASSIDPGQGARDEQFF; DNA: TGTGCCAGTAGTATCGACCCGGGACAGGGGGCCCGGGATGAGCAGTTCTTC
size: NA; J: TRBJ1-6; D: TRBD1; V: TRBV27; CDR3: CASSPRQGSNSPLHF; DNA: TGTGCCAGCAGTCCCAGACAGGGGTCTAATTCACCCCTCCACTTT
size: NA; J: TRBJ2-2; D: NA; V: TRBV4-3; CDR3: CASSQELRNVGELFF; DNA: TGCGCCAGCAGCCAAGAATTGAGGAATGTCGGGGAGCTGTTTTTT
size: few; J: TRBJ2-7; D: NA; V: TRBV5-1; CDR3: CASSSTGSGYEQYF; DNA: TGCGCCAGCAGCTCGACAGGATCCGGTTACGAGCAGTACTTC
size: NA; J: TRBJ1-1; D: TRBD1; V: TRBV7-3; CDR3: CASSLRQGGTEAFF; DNA: TGTGCCAGCAGCTTAAGGCAGGGGGGCACTGAAGCTTTCTTT
size: few; J: TRBJ2-7; D: TRBD2; V: TRBV14; CDR3: CASGEGPPPLYEQYF; DNA: TGTGCCAGCGGGGAGGGACCCCCGCCCCTCTACGAGCAGTACTTC
size: once; J: TRBJ1-1; D: NA; V: TRBV6-5; CDR3: CASSYSFRVGYTEAFF; DNA: TGTGCCAGCAGTTACTCCTTCAGGGTCGGGTACACTGAAGCTTTCTTT
size: NA; J: TRBJ1-4; D: TRBD1; V: TRBV18; CDR3: CASSRGTGGYEKLFF; DNA: TGTGCCAGCTCACGTGGGACAGGGGGATATGAAAAACTGTTTTTT
size: few; J: TRBJ1-6; D: TRBD1; V: TRBV18; CDR3: CASSSGTGNSPLHF; DNA: TGTGCCAGCTCCTCCGGGACAGGCAATTCACCCCTCCACTTT
size: NA; J: TRBJ1-1; D: TRBD1; V: TRBV7-3; CDR3: CASSLRGQGASEAFF; DNA: TGTGCCAGCAGCTTAAGGGGACAGGGGGCCTCTGAAGCTTTCTTT
size: once; J: TRBJ2-7; D: TRBD2; V: TRBV14; CDR3: CASSVSGGAWYEQYF; DNA: TGTGCCAGCAGCGTCAGCGGGGGCGCTTGGTACGAGCAGTACTTC
size: once; J: TRBJ2-3; D: TRBD2; V: TRBV4-2; CDR3: CASSQDMPLAGGRTDTQYF; DNA: TGTGCCAGCAGCCAAGACATGCCGCTAGCGGGGGGGCGCACAGATACGCAGTATTTT
size: few; J: TRBJ1-2; D: TRBD1; V: TRBV7-8; CDR3: CASSSGTGMSYTF; DNA: TGTGCCAGCAGCTCAGGGACAGGGATGAGCTACACCTTC
size: NA; J: TRBJ2-1; D: NA; V: TRBV2; CDR3: CASSTTLSGYNEQFF; DNA: TGTGCCAGCAGCACGACCCTCTCGGGGTACAATGAGCAGTTCTTC
size: few; J: TRBJ1-4; D: NA; V: TRBV4-3; CDR3: CASSQEGTSTNEKLFF; DNA: TGCGCCAGCAGCCAAGAGGGGACTTCAACTAATGAAAAACTGTTTTTT
size: NA; J: TRBJ1-1; D: NA; V: TRBV7-3; CDR3: CASSLARGGTEAFF; DNA: TGTGCCAGCAGCTTAGCCAGGGGAGGGACTGAAGCTTTCTTT